This T cell receptor beta chain was profiled in a study of blood T cells in healthy people across ages. Germline-derived CDR1 and CDR2 are SGHRS and YFSETQ. CDR3 length: 16 amino acids. Trimming took 0 bases from V and 3 from J, leaving 14 bases between them. It was with a sample-barcoded 5' primer and a J-beta primer mix that a second PCR of roughly 6 to 12 cycles was run. Each of the cDNA molecules was tagged by a template-switch adaptor with 12 random nucleotides. TCRdb reprocessed the 5' RACE reads with MiXCR, giving one entry per CDR3 protein. The data show about 780,000 distinct CDR3 sequences, roughly 46% seen once. This clonotype was seen a few times.

The clonotype comes from a man of 80 years or more in good health. Sequencing input: blood. The chain carries TRBV5-1 and TRBJ2-3; D is ambiguous. The DNA of the CDR3 is TGCGCCAGCAGCTTGGGGCTCAATCGCTTAACAGATACGCAGTATTTT. The encoded protein is CASSLGLNRLTDTQYF.